The 25 T cell receptor beta chains below were found in one sample sequenced in a study of blood T cells in healthy people across ages. For the second PCR, which ran for about 6 to 11 cycles, a sample-barcoded 5' primer and a J-beta primer mix were used. A single record per CDR3 protein comes from TCRdb applying MiXCR to the 5' RACE reads. Counted here are about 930,000 distinct CDR3 sequences, almost 30% occurring once; the ten biggest clones make up roughly a tenth. The same sample was also used in a study of T cells of mothers and their children.

Input material: blood. The receptor set was obtained from a woman in her thirties or forties in good health.

There are a few counts of this clonotype. The V call is TRBV6-6, the J call TRBJ1-5; 7 bases are a match to TRBD1. The CDR3 sequence is 15 residues long. With 6 bases clipped from V and 3 bases from J, the junction kept 8 bases outside the gene matches. The germline CDR1 and CDR2 sequences are MNHNY and SVGAGI (reference sequence). The CDR3 DNA reads TGTGCCAGCAGCGATCGGGACAGCTTCAATCAGCCCCAGCATTTT. Amino acid sequence: CASSDRDSFNQPQHF.

This clonotype appeared a few times. The chain employs TRBV12-3 or TRBV12-4 and TRBJ1-1; D might be TRBD1 (5 bases). The V end lost 6 bases, the J end lost 3 bases, and 14 bases lay between the germline ends. The CDR3 has 14 residues. The CDR3 DNA is TGTGCCAGCAGGAGAGCAGACAGTGACACTGAAGCTTTCTTT. This gives the protein CASRRADSDTEAFF.

Remarks on this clonotype: At one end the junction does not follow the germline gene, possibly because of a read error. CDR3 nucleotides: TGTGCCAGCGGTTTGTGGGGTTTCTCTGGGGCCAACGTCCTGACTTTC. Translating it yields CASGLWGFSGANVLTF. The rearrangement links TRBV28 to TRBJ2-6; D not resolved. The CDR3 has 16 residues. Germline V gene data show CDR1 as MDHEN and CDR2 as SYDVKM. Full variable domain (outside the CDR3, taken from reference TRBV28 and TRBJ2-6): DVKVTQSSRYLVKRTGEKVFLECVQDMDHENMFWYRQDPGLGLRLIYFSYDVKMKEKGDIPEGYSVSREKKERFSLILESASTNQTSMYLCASGLWGFSGANVLTFGAGSRLTVL.

The chain combines TRBV10-3 with TRBJ2-3; TRBD1 agrees at 8 bases. Germline V gene data show CDR1 as ENHRY and CDR2 as SYGVKD. V lost 3 bases and J lost 3; bases outside the gene matches: 5. This CDR3 has 15 amino acids. CDR3 in DNA: TGTGCCATCAGTGACCGGGACAGGATGACAGATACGCAGTATTTT. Its translation: CAISDRDRMTDTQYF.

The chain couples TRBV9 to TRBJ2-3; 8 nucleotides align to TRBD2. The ends lost 0 bases at V and 4 bases at J; junction bases unmatched: 4. This CDR3 has 15 residues. Germline V CDR1 and CDR2: SGDLS, YYNGEE. In DNA form, the CDR3 reads TGTGCCAGCAGCGTAGCGGGGGGGCCCCCAGATACGCAGTATTTT. Translating it yields CASSVAGGPPDTQYF.

This clonotype was observed many times. The chain carries TRBV20-1 and TRBJ2-7; 9 bases are a match to TRBD2. This CDR3 has 14 amino acids. After removal of 0 bases from V and 3 bases from J, the junction contained 3 bases not matched to a gene. CDR1 and CDR2 (germline): DFQATT, SNEGSKA (reference sequence). The CDR3, as DNA: TGCAGTGCTAGAGAACCTAGCGGGGTCTACGAGCAGTACTTC. This codes for CSAREPSGVYEQYF.

This clonotype was observed at least ten times. The V gene is TRBV12-3 or TRBV12-4, the J gene TRBJ2-3; maybe TRBD2 (5 bases). CDR3 length equals 13 residues. Trimming took 5 bases from V and 2 from J, leaving 8 bases between them. DNA of the CDR3: TGTGCCAGCAGTCGGGAAATCACAGATACGCAGTATTTT. Amino acids: CASSREITDTQYF.

There are many counts of this clonotype. The chain is built from TRBV6-2 or TRBV6-3 and TRBJ2-5, with D tentatively TRBD1 (5 bases). CDR1 and CDR2 (germline): MNHEY, SVGEGT. The CDR3 runs 14 residues. Trimming removed 5 bases from V and 2 bases from J, with 12 bases in between. CDR3 sequence (DNA): TGTGCCAGCAGTCCGAAGGACATACAAGAGACCCAGTACTTC. This sequence encodes CASSPKDIQETQYF.

The rearrangement links TRBV12-3 or TRBV12-4 to TRBJ2-4, with 7 bases identical to TRBD1. The CDR3 is made up of 15 amino acids. The V and J ends lost 6 bases and 13 bases, in that order; junction bases with no gene match: 18. The CDR3 loop reads CASSLSGTVGHEQYF. The CDR3 DNA reads as TGTGCCAGCAGCCTCTCCGGGACAGTAGGGCATGAGCAGTACTTC.

The rearrangement uses TRBV27 and TRBJ2-7, with D possibly being TRBD1 (6 bases). This CDR3 has 13 residues. Trimming stripped 5 bases from V and 3 bases from J, with 11 bases between. The germline gives CDR1 MNHEY, CDR2 SMNVEV (reference sequence). The CDR3 DNA follows: TGTGCCAGCAGTACAGGGAATAACTACGAGCAGTACTTC. Translating gives CASSTGNNYEQYF.

This clonotype was recorded once. The J gene is TRBJ2-7, the V gene TRBV11-3; TRBD2 is a possible D gene (6 bases). The CDR3 length is 14 residues. V lost 4 bases, J lost 6 bases, and 16 bases lay in between. Germline V gene lookup returns CDR1 SGHNT and CDR2 YENEEA. This chain's CDR3 is CASSSRTGDSEQYF. DNA for the CDR3: TGTGCCAGCAGCTCCAGGACGGGGGATTCCGAGCAGTACTTC.

This clonotype was observed at least ten times. This chain joins TRBV28 and TRBJ1-2; D unresolved. The germline V and J ends were trimmed by 4 bases and 8 bases, with 11 bases remaining between them. The CDR3 covers 12 residues. CDR1 and CDR2 from the germline V gene are MDHEN and SYDVKM. CDR3: CASSYRDRGYTF. The CDR3 nucleotides read TGTGCCAGCAGTTATCGAGATCGGGGCTACACCTTC.

The V gene is TRBV2, the J gene TRBJ1-5; maybe TRBD1 (5 bases). The CDR3 is made up of 15 amino acids. CDR1 is SNHLY and CDR2 is FYNNEI in the germline V gene. V lost 1 base, J lost 9 bases, and 16 bases lay in between. CDR3 nucleotides: TGTGCCAGCAGTGAAGGGTCGACAGACTATCGGCCCCAGCATTTT. Its protein is CASSEGSTDYRPQHF.

The chain has TRBV15 and TRBJ1-5; weak D call: TRBD1 (6 bases). Trimming cost V 6 bases and J 6 bases, with 18 bases left between them. This CDR3 has 15 amino acids. The germline CDR1 and CDR2 sequences are LNHNV and YYDKDF (reference sequence). CDR3 nucleotide sequence: TGTGCCACCAGGGGGGCAGGAGGGGCGCCTCAGCCCCAGCATTTT. It translates to CATRGAGGAPQPQHF.

This chain connects TRBV5-6 to TRBJ2-4; TRBD2 aligns across 7 bases. The J call is uncertain, as TRBJ2-7 better fits the DNA end. Germline V CDR1 and CDR2: SGHDT, YYEEEE. The CDR3 is 18 amino acids. CDR3 sequence (DNA): TGTGCCAGCAGCTTACGGATGGGGGGGAGGACATATCGGAACGAGCAGTACTTC. Protein sequence: CASSLRMGGRTYRNEQYF.

This clonotype was seen a few times. The V gene is TRBV14, the J gene TRBJ2-1; D perhaps matches TRBD1 (5 bases). Germline V lookup: CDR1 SGHDN, CDR2 FVKESK. Trimming took off 6 bases at V and 7 bases at J, with 16 bases between the two ends. CDR3 size: 14 residues. The CDR3 reads CASRQGGFLNEQFF. DNA of the CDR3: TGTGCCAGCAGGCAGGGTGGTTTCTTGAATGAGCAGTTCTTC. Combining the CDR3 with reference TRBV14 and TRBJ2-1 gives the whole variable domain EAGVTQFPSHSVIEKGQTVTLRCDPISGHDNLYWYRRVMGKEIKFLLHFVKESKQDESGMPNNRFLAERTGGTYSTLKVQPAELEDSGVYFCASRQGGFLNEQFFGPGTRLTVL.

Comment on this clonotype: At one end, the junction sequence differs from germline, possibly due to a read error. The chain joins TRBV7-2 to TRBJ2-1; TRBD1 is a possible D gene (5 bases). Germline V gene lookup returns CDR1 SGHTA and CDR2 FQGNSA. The CDR3 runs 16 residues. As DNA, the CDR3 is TGCGCCAGCAGCTTAGGGTCGGACACCGTGGCCGGTGAGCAGTTCTTC. Translation gives CASSLGSDTVAGEQFF.

The DNA for the CDR3 is TGCAGTGCGCTCCCGGGACAGGGGATTGACGAGCAGTACTTC. Residues: CSALPGQGIDEQYF. The chain combines TRBV20-1 with TRBJ2-7; 10 nucleotides match TRBD1. Germline CDR1 and CDR2: DFQATT and SNEGSKA (reference sequence). V shed 6 bases, J shed 5 bases, and the junction held 10 bases outside the gene matches. The CDR3 has 14 residues.

This clonotype was detected a few times. This rearrangement joins TRBV7-9 to TRBJ2-7; 10 positions agree with TRBD1. Losses at the gene ends were 1 base for V and 6 bases for J; bases not matched to a gene: 6. The germline CDR1 and CDR2 sequences are SEHNR and FQNEAQ (reference sequence). This CDR3 region has 15 residues. CDR3 loop: CASSLVETGGGEQYF. In DNA form, the CDR3 reads TGTGCCAGCAGCTTAGTAGAGACAGGGGGCGGCGAGCAGTACTTC.

This clonotype was seen a single time. One end of the junction does not line up with germline, which may come from a read error. The V call is TRBV12-3 or TRBV12-4, the J call TRBJ1-6; 9 bases fit TRBD1. The CDR3 spans 16 residues. Here the CDR3 reads CASRTGGGSYNSPPHF. In nucleotides, the CDR3 is TGTGCCAGCAGGACAGGGGGGGGCTCCTATAATTCACCCCCCCACTTT.

The sample holds a few counts of this clonotype. The V gene is TRBV3-1, the J gene TRBJ1-1; TRBD1 agrees at 7 bases. This CDR3 comprises 16 residues. Germline V lookup: CDR1 LGHDT, CDR2 YNNKEL (reference sequence). The junction had 4 bases not matched to a gene; V was cut back by 0 bases and J by 0 bases. The CDR3: CASSQEVGQLNTEAFF. The DNA of the CDR3 is TGTGCCAGCAGCCAAGAGGTGGGACAGCTGAACACTGAAGCTTTCTTT.

This clonotype was seen a few times. J is TRBJ2-5 and V is TRBV6-1, with D possibly matching TRBD1 (6 bases). In germline, CDR1 is MNHNS, CDR2 SASEGT. CDR3 length: 16 residues. V was clipped by 6 bases and J by 1 base, with 18 bases between them. The CDR3 loop is CASRVPGVVVQETQYF. DNA for the CDR3: TGTGCCAGCAGAGTCCCAGGGGTGGTCGTCCAAGAGACCCAGTACTTC.

Many counts were recorded for this clonotype. The V gene is TRBV10-3, the J gene TRBJ2-7, with D perhaps matching TRBD1 (6 bases). This CDR3 comprises 13 residues. Trimming pared 4 bases from V and 4 bases from J, leaving 11 bases between. The germline V gene encodes CDR1 ENHRY and CDR2 SYGVKD. The CDR3 DNA is TGTGCCATCAGTGTGGGGGACAAGTACGAGCAGTACTTC. It is translated as CAISVGDKYEQYF.

V is TRBV7-9 and J is TRBJ1-2; possibly TRBD1 for D (5 bases). Germline CDR1 SEHNR, CDR2 FQNEAQ (reference sequence). Between the trimmed V and J ends, which lost 10 bases and 6 bases, there was a span of 21 bases. This CDR3 contains 14 residues. As DNA, the CDR3 is TGTGCCATCATCCCGGGGCAGGAAGGCGATGGCTACACCTTC. Its translation: CAIIPGQEGDGYTF.

To note about this clonotype: Given a much more abundant clone one base away, this may be a read error. The gene calls are TRBV7-2 and TRBJ1-2; D uncertain. The CDR3 has 17 residues. Looked up from germline, CDR1 is SGHTA and CDR2 is FQGNSA. V gave up 1 base and J gave up 2 bases, with 17 bases separating them. CDR3 protein: CASSLGEREAVNYGYTF. CDR3 in DNA: TGTGCCAGCAGCTTAGGGGAGCGAGAGGCGGTCAACTATGGCTACACCTTC.